The present entry profiles one T cell receptor (beta chain) with its context. Its specificity is unknown. The entry originates in a study of OX40 agonist ivuxolimab in advanced cancers. Points from the study as a whole: CD8+ T cells were the subset that, on average, had more expanded clones than CD4+.

CDR3 length: 15 residues. CDR1 is SGHAT and CDR2 is FQNNGV in the germline V gene. Between the trimmed V and J ends, which lost 3 bases and 5 bases, there was a span of 17 bases. Produced via immunoSEQ multiplex PCR; TCRdb's table is partial and in-frame only. The profile shows approximately 19,000 clones, over 60% of them singletons. The chain is built from TRBV11-2 and TRBJ2-7; the D call may be TRBD1 or TRBD2 (6 bases each). The source is an adult with an advanced solid tumor such as melanoma, head and neck, liver or kidney cancer. This specimen consisted of CD4+ or CD8+ T cells sorted from blood, obtained in a trial of the OX40 agonist ivuxolimab. The CDR3 sequence: CASSLSGRGGDEQYF. The CDR3 bases are TGTGCCAGCAGCTTGTCGGGCAGGGGAGGTGACGAGCAGTACTTC.